One sample yielded the 32 T cell receptor beta chains listed below, sequenced in a study of blood T cells in healthy people across ages. Through a sample-barcoded 5' primer and a J-beta primer mix, a second PCR was run for about 6 to 11 cycles. Each CDR3 protein is one row after TCRdb ran MiXCR on the 5' RACE reads. The sample holds roughly 790,000 distinct CDR3 sequences, about 40% seen once. Sequenced: blood. Source of these receptors: a woman aged 60-75 years in good health.

A few counts support this clonotype. This sequence joins TRBV7-9 and TRBJ2-1; a possible D gene is TRBD1 (6 bases). The V end was cut by 5 bases, the J end by 4 bases, with 12 bases between. The CDR3 loop spans 14 amino acids. Germline CDR1 is SEHNR and CDR2 is FQNEAQ (reference sequence). CDR3: CASSGSGTYNEQFF. In DNA, the CDR3 is TGTGCCAGCAGCGGTTCCGGGACATACAATGAGCAGTTCTTC.

This clonotype showed up just a few times. The rearrangement links TRBV12-3 or TRBV12-4 to TRBJ1-4, with a possible D match to TRBD1 (6 bases). This CDR3 contains 13 residues. V was trimmed by 8 bases and J by 8 bases, leaving 15 bases between them. DNA for the CDR3: TGTGCCAGCTGTGCCTCAGGGGCAGAAAAACTGTTTTTT. Amino acids: CASCASGAEKLFF.

Notes on this clonotype: The junction shows a germline mismatch at one end, possibly a read error. This chain links TRBV27 with TRBJ2-7; TRBD1 aligns across 9 bases. CDR3 length equals 15 residues. Germline V CDR1 and CDR2: MNHEY, SMNVEV (reference sequence). The CDR3 coding sequence is TGTGCCAGCAACCGGGGACAGGGAAGCTCCTACGTGCAGTACTTC. Encoded protein: CASNRGQGSSYVQYF.

The chain couples TRBV3-1 to TRBJ2-1, with TRBD2 matching 8 bases. This CDR3 has 19 residues. Germline values: CDR1 LGHDT, CDR2 YNNKEL (reference sequence). The junction had 10 bases not matched to a gene; V was cut back by 0 bases and J by 0 bases. The CDR3 loop is CASSQDLASGYTSYNEQFF. The CDR3 DNA reads as TGTGCCAGCAGCCAAGATTTAGCTAGCGGGTATACCTCCTACAATGAGCAGTTCTTC.

This chain links TRBV7-9 with TRBJ2-3, with D unresolved. Germline lookup yields CDR1 SEHNR and CDR2 FQNEAQ (reference sequence). The CDR3 spans 12 residues. V gave up 5 bases and J gave up 5 bases, with 8 bases separating them. The CDR3 DNA reads TGTGCCAGCAGCCTACAAAAAGATACGCAGTATTTT. Translation gives CASSLQKDTQYF.

The genes are TRBV20-1 and TRBJ2-7, with a possible D match to TRBD1 (6 bases). V shed 7 bases and J shed 0 bases, with 16 bases lying between them. Germline CDR1 DFQATT, CDR2 SNEGSKA (reference sequence). This CDR3 region has 14 residues. The CDR3 DNA reads as TGCAGTGTTGGGGGACATATACTCTCCTACGAGCAGTACTTC. Protein product: CSVGGHILSYEQYF.

The V call is TRBV29-1, the J call TRBJ2-7, with D perhaps TRBD1 (6 bases). V shed 2 bases and J shed 10 bases, with 18 bases lying between them. The CDR3 is 13 amino acids. The V gene's germline CDR1 is SQVTM and CDR2 ANQGSEA. CDR3 sequence (DNA): TGCAGCGTTGAAATTCAGGGGATCTCGCTTCAGTACTTC. Its protein product is CSVEIQGISLQYF.

This clonotype was observed many times. The chain joins TRBV3-1 to TRBJ2-3; D gene ambiguous. Germline CDR1 and CDR2: LGHDT and YNNKEL (reference sequence). V was cut by 0 bases and J by 3 bases, with 13 bases left in between. CDR3 length: 16 amino acids. The chain's CDR3 is CASSQENHGGTDTQYF. The CDR3 nucleotides read TGTGCCAGCAGCCAAGAAAACCACGGCGGAACAGATACGCAGTATTTT.

This clonotype has just one count. V usage is TRBV29-1 and J usage is TRBJ2-1, with D maybe TRBD2 (5 bases). The CDR3 is 17 residues long. The V and J ends lost 1 base and 8 bases respectively, with 24 bases between them. CDR1 is SQVTM, CDR2 ANQGSEA, per germline. The CDR3 DNA reads TGCAGCGTTGAAGGAGGGAACTGGAGCGGAGGCGTCGATGAGCAGTTCTTC. This translates into CSVEGGNWSGGVDEQFF.

The V call is TRBV21-1, the J call TRBJ2-7. TRBV21-1 is tagged as a pseudogene. This CDR3 contains 10 residues. CDR3 coding DNA: TGTGCCAGCAGCAAAGGGGAGCAGTACTTC. It is translated as CASSKGEQYF.

Regarding this clonotype: A read error may be the cause here, since a much bigger clone is one base away. The chain combines TRBV7-2 with TRBJ2-7, with TRBD2 matching over 13 bases. In germline, CDR1 is SGHTA, CDR2 FQGNSA. V shed 4 bases, J shed 1 base, and the junction held 10 bases outside the gene matches. The CDR3 covers 18 residues. CDR3 loop: CASSWTSGSVDLSYEQYF. The CDR3 DNA sequence: TGTGCCAGCAGCTGGACTAGCGGGAGTGTCGACTTGTCCTACGAGCAGTACTTC.

This clonotype was counted a few times. This chain uses TRBV20-1 with TRBJ2-7; TRBD2 matches at 11 bases. Germline V gene sequence: CDR1 DFQATT, CDR2 SNEGSKA (reference sequence). V gave up 3 bases and J gave up 2 bases; unmatched junction bases: 15. The CDR3 is 18 residues long. CDR3 DNA sequence: TGCAGTGCTAGTCGACCACAACCGGGACTAGCGGTGGCCTACGAGCAGTACTTC. Translating gives CSASRPQPGLAVAYEQYF.

This chain uses TRBV7-2 with TRBJ1-4; 10 nucleotides align to TRBD1. The CDR3 is 16 amino acids. Trimming took 5 bases from V and 7 from J; bases not matched to a gene: 10. Per germline, CDR1 SGHTA and CDR2 FQGNSA. CDR3 in amino acids: CASSGRDRGFGEKLFF. CDR3 nucleotides: TGTGCCAGCAGCGGCCGGGACAGGGGATTTGGTGAAAAACTGTTTTTT.

The chain joins TRBV7-2 to TRBJ1-2; TRBD1 aligns across 9 bases. This CDR3 has 15 residues. The ends lost 4 bases at V and 3 bases at J; junction bases unmatched: 6. CDR1 is SGHTA, CDR2 FQGNSA, per germline. DNA of the CDR3: TGTGCCAGCAGCTCATGGACAGGGGATTACTATGGCTACACCTTC. Protein sequence: CASSSWTGDYYGYTF. The full variable domain, rest sourced from reference TRBV7-2 and TRBJ1-2, is GAGVSQSPSNKVTEKGKDVELRCDPISGHTALYWYRQSLGQGLEFLIYFQGNSAPDKSGLPSDRFSAERTGGSVSTLTIQRTQQEDSAVYLCASSSWTGDYYGYTFGSGTRLTVV.

The genes are TRBV6-1 and TRBJ2-3, with TRBD1 as a possible D gene (7 bases). V dropped 3 bases and J dropped 0 bases, with 13 bases sitting between them. This CDR3 region has 16 residues. Germline CDR1 MNHNS, CDR2 SASEGT. The CDR3 nucleotides read TGTGCCAGCAGTGACCCAGGGGGGCATAGCACAGATACGCAGTATTTT. This codes for CASSDPGGHSTDTQYF.

The chain has TRBV7-3 and TRBJ1-1, with D tentatively TRBD1 (6 bases). The ends were cut back, 5 bases at V and 1 base at J, with 11 bases in the middle. CDR1 is SGHTA and CDR2 is FQGTGA in the germline V gene. The length of the CDR3 is 14 residues. The CDR3 here is CASSPGHSNTEAFF. In DNA, the CDR3 is TGTGCCAGCAGCCCGGGACACTCGAACACTGAAGCTTTCTTT.

The chain is built from TRBV20-1 and TRBJ1-5; possible D gene TRBD1, 5 bases. This CDR3 region has 17 residues. The V gene lost 2 bases and the J gene lost 2 bases, with 19 bases spanning the gap. Germline V gene sequence: CDR1 DFQATT, CDR2 SNEGSKA (reference sequence). The CDR3: CSARTGRPDRRNQPQHF. CDR3 sequence (DNA): TGCAGTGCTAGAACAGGCCGCCCAGATCGTCGCAATCAGCCCCAGCATTTT.

This clonotype has a count of ten or more. The chain combines TRBV29-1 with TRBJ2-6; D is unresolved. The CDR3 totals 12 residues. Germline CDR1 SQVTM, CDR2 ANQGSEA. The V and J ends lost 6 bases and 3 bases respectively, with 6 bases between them. CDR3 nucleotide sequence: TGCAGCGTGTTACGTGGGGCCAACGTCCTGACTTTC. As protein: CSVLRGANVLTF.

The chain combines TRBV11-2 with TRBJ2-1, with TRBD2 as a possible D gene (6 bases). Germline CDR1 reads SGHAT; CDR2 reads FQNNGV. V was pared by 1 base and J by 13 bases, with 23 bases between. The CDR3 spans 16 residues. The CDR3 reads CASSLGGGGKGETQFF. CDR3 DNA: TGTGCCAGCAGCTTAGGAGGTGGCGGGAAGGGAGAGACCCAGTTCTTC.

The chain couples TRBV2 to TRBJ2-1; 10 positions match TRBD2. The CDR3 sequence is 13 residues long. Looked up from germline, CDR1 is SNHLY and CDR2 is FYNNEI. V gave up 11 bases and J gave up 9 bases; unmatched junction bases: 10. The DNA for the CDR3 is TGTGCCTCTGGACTAGCGGATTGGGCTGAGCAGTTCTTC. This codes for CASGLADWAEQFF.

This clonotype showed up just a few times. CDR3 bases: TGTGCCAGCAGCTTCACTCCGGGACACTTCTCCTACGAGCAGTACTTC. Its translation: CASSFTPGHFSYEQYF. The chain joins TRBV7-2 to TRBJ2-7; D is perhaps TRBD1 (6 bases). V shed 3 bases and J shed 0 bases, with 15 bases lying between them. Germline CDR1 is SGHTA and CDR2 is FQGNSA. The CDR3 consists of 16 residues.

In this sample, this clonotype turned up a few times. The J gene is TRBJ2-7, the V gene TRBV6-5, with 10 bases aligning to TRBD1. Trimming at V came to 2 bases and at J to 1 base, leaving 2 bases not matched to a gene. This CDR3 is 15 amino acids long. Germline V lookup: CDR1 MNHEY, CDR2 SVGAGI. As DNA, the CDR3 is TGTGCCAGCAGTTACAGGACAGGGGGGTCCTACGAGCAGTACTTC. Its translation is CASSYRTGGSYEQYF.

This clonotype has just a few counts. One end of the junction varies from germline; a read error may be responsible. This rearrangement joins TRBV27 to TRBJ1-1; no clear D gene. The CDR3 runs 12 residues. Looked up from germline, CDR1 is MNHEY and CDR2 is SMNVEV (reference sequence). For the CDR3, the DNA is TGTGCCAGCAGTTTCGTCAACAGTGAAGCTTTCTTT. Its protein product is CASSFVNSEAFF.

V is TRBV27 and J is TRBJ2-3, with 7 positions matching TRBD2. The trim removed 2 bases at V and 5 bases at J, leaving 13 bases unmatched. Germline CDR1 and CDR2: MNHEY and SMNVEV (reference sequence). The CDR3 covers 17 residues. CDR3 sequence reads: CASSLESRTSGRDTQYF. The DNA for the CDR3 is TGTGCCAGCAGTTTAGAATCACGGACTAGTGGTCGAGATACGCAGTATTTT.

CDR3 amino acids: CATSREANTEAFF. CDR3 DNA sequence: TGTGCCACCAGCAGAGAAGCGAACACTGAAGCTTTCTTT. The chain employs TRBV15 and TRBJ1-1; D uncertain. The CDR3 is 13 residues long. Germline CDR1 is LNHNV and CDR2 is YYDKDF (reference sequence). V was cut by 0 bases and J by 1 base, with 3 bases left in between.

This clonotype has a handful of counts. The chain uses TRBV7-8 and TRBJ1-6, with D uncertain. The CDR3 runs to 16 residues. The V end was cut by 3 bases, the J end by 7 bases, with 16 bases between. The germline V gene has CDR1 SGHVS and CDR2 FQNEAQ. The CDR3 nucleotides are TGTGCCAGCAGCTTTTGGAAAGGCATAAAGAATTCACCCCTCCACTTT. Translated, it gives CASSFWKGIKNSPLHF.

The gene calls are TRBV10-2 and TRBJ1-2, with 7 bases identical to TRBD1. Germline lookup yields CDR1 WSHSY and CDR2 SAAADI. The V and J ends lost 3 bases and 4 bases, in that order; junction bases with no gene match: 11. The CDR3 totals 16 residues. The CDR3 is CASSEGGTALSYGYTF. CDR3 nucleotide sequence: TGCGCCAGCAGTGAAGGGGGGACAGCCCTTTCCTATGGCTACACCTTC.

The chain joins TRBV5-1 to TRBJ2-7; D may match TRBD1 or TRBD2 (5 bases each). This CDR3 comprises 15 residues. Germline V CDR1 and CDR2: SGHRS, YFSETQ. V was shortened by 0 bases and J by 2 bases, with 12 bases between the two germline ends. The CDR3 spells CASSLAPGRTYEQYF. CDR3 nucleotides: TGCGCCAGCAGCTTGGCCCCAGGGAGAACCTACGAGCAGTACTTC.

The CDR3 DNA follows: TGTGCCAGCAGCGCAGAAGAGGATTTACTCTATGGCTACACCTTC. Translated: CASSAEEDLLYGYTF. The chain uses TRBV14 and TRBJ1-2; D remains ambiguous. CDR1 SGHDN and CDR2 FVKESK come from the germline V gene. CDR3 length: 15 residues. V was shortened by 5 bases and J by 4 bases, with 17 bases between the two germline ends. Variable domain in full (rest from reference TRBV14 and TRBJ1-2): EAGVTQFPSHSVIEKGQTVTLRCDPISGHDNLYWYRRVMGKEIKFLLHFVKESKQDESGMPNNRFLAERTGGTYSTLKVQPAELEDSGVYFCASSAEEDLLYGYTFGSGTRLTVV.

V and J are TRBV12-3 or TRBV12-4 and TRBJ2-1; possibly TRBD1 or TRBD2 for D (5 bases each). V was cut by 3 bases and J by 9 bases, with 12 bases left in between. The CDR3 loop spans 13 amino acids. The DNA for the CDR3 is TGTGCCAGCAGTTTTGGGGGTCCGGTTGAGCAGTTCTTC. Translating gives CASSFGGPVEQFF.

This clonotype has only a few counts. The chain links TRBV5-1 to TRBJ1-2; 9 bases are a match to TRBD1. Trimming at V came to 0 bases and at J to 7 bases, leaving 7 bases not matched to a gene. This CDR3 spans 15 amino acids. Germline V gene lookup returns CDR1 SGHRS and CDR2 YFSETQ. CDR3 amino acids: CASSLAGQGRGGYTF. The CDR3 DNA is TGCGCCAGCAGCTTGGCAGGACAGGGGCGGGGTGGCTACACCTTC. Full variable domain (missing parts from reference TRBV5-1 and TRBJ1-2): KAGVTQTPRYLIKTRGQQVTLSCSPISGHRSVSWYQQTPGQGLQFLFEYFSETQRNKGNFPGRFSGRQFSNSRSEMNVSTLELGDSALYLCASSLAGQGRGGYTFGSGTRLTVV.

This clonotype was seen at least ten times. The V call is TRBV29-1, the J call TRBJ2-3, with no clear D. This CDR3 has 15 residues. V lost 4 bases to trimming and J lost 1 base, with 15 bases between them. Per germline, CDR1 SQVTM and CDR2 ANQGSEA. CDR3 region: CSVVPINSGTDTQYF. Written as DNA, the CDR3 is TGCAGCGTTGTACCTATCAACAGCGGCACAGATACGCAGTATTTT.